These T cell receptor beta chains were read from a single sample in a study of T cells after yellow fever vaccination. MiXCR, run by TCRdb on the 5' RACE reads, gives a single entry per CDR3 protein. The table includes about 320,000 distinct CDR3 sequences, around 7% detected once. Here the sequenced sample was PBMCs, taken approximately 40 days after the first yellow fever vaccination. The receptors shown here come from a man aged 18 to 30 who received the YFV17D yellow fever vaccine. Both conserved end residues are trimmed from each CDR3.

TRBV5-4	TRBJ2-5	ASSLGQGAFETQY
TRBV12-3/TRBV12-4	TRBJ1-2	ASSYDYGYT
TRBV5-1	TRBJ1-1	ASSLGGSGGEAF
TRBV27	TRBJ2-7	ASRNLGTAASYEQY
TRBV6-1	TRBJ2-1	ASSDWGTGGREQF
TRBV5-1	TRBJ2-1	ASSSFTLARYNEQF
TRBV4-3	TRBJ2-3	ASSQEDRRPTDTQY
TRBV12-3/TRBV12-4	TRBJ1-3	ASSLDVSGTVY
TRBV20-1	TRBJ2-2	SATPWDRGEAGELF
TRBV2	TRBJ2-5	ASNPLSGWETQY
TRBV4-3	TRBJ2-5	ASSQVGSDDYQETQY
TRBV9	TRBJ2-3	ASSPLSGEVITQY
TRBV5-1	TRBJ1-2	ASLTPVGYGYT
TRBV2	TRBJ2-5	ASSVGVHQETQY
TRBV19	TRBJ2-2	ATIRYTGELF
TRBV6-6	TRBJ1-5	ASSYADQPQH
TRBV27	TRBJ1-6	ASSPNGQGRSPLH
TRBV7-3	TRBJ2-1	ASSLKAPGEQF